A single TCR beta chain is shown here with its context. What it binds is unknown. Quantitative 5'-RACE with molecular barcodes produced the TCR beta libraries. TCRdb re-called the 5' RACE reads with MiXCR, one entry per CDR3 protein. The table has roughly 670,000 distinct CDR3 sequences, 15% to 20% seen once. This entry belongs to a study of CD8 T cells in ankylosing spondylitis. The CDR3 length is 12 residues. The V gene end was trimmed by 3 bases and the J gene end by 7 bases; junction bases not matched to a gene: 3. Germline CDR1 reads SGDLS; CDR2 reads YYNGEE. General observations from the study: Characteristic of ankylosing spondylitis blood, it appeared, was a TCR beta motif comprising eight highly homologous variants.

The sequencing sample was made of blood, either unsorted or a sorted T cell fraction (not recorded which). The chain links TRBV9 to TRBJ1-2, with 7 bases aligning to TRBD1. The source is a male donor with ankylosing spondylitis. CDR3 residues: CASSGTGVGYTF. The CDR3 coding sequence is TGTGCCAGCAGCGGAACAGGGGTTGGCTACACCTTC.